This T cell receptor beta chain stems from a study of cytomegalovirus exposure and HLA in healthy donors. Study outcomes and limitations: Per a later analysis, fewer than 20,000 TCR beta sequences showed association with HLA alleles at 0.05 false discovery rate. Earlier analysis yielded a pattern in which most TCR beta V segments were productive about 90% or about 30% of the time. CMV antigen specificity was confirmed in vitro for a few CMV-associated chains.

This PCR relied on a set of 60 Vbeta primers and 13 Jbeta primers. Generated by immunoSEQ multiplex PCR, the TCRdb table keeps only in-frame clones and is missing some. Of 93,000 or so clones in the sample, around 79% were seen once. V lost 1 base to trimming and J lost 4 bases, with 18 bases between them. Germline assignment: CDR1 LNHDA and CDR2 SQIVND (reference sequence). The CDR3 has 17 residues. A remark on this clone: Its matching antigen is unknown.

The specimen sequenced was PBMCs. The chain links TRBV19 to TRBJ2-3; weak D call: TRBD2 (5 bases). The sequence was collected from a man in his fifties in good health and CMV-seropositive. The chain's CDR3 is CASSIARDIIGADTQYF. The CDR3 DNA reads as TGTGCCAGTAGTATAGCCCGAGACATCATCGGGGCAGATACGCAGTATTTT.